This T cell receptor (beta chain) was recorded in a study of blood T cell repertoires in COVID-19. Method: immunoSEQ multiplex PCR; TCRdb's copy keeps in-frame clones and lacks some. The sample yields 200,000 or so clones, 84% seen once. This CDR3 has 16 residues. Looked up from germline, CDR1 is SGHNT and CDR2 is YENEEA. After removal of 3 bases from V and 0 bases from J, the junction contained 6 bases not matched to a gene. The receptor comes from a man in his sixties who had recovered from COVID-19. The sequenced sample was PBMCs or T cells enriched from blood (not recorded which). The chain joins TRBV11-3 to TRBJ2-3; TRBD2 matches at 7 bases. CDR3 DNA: TGTGCCAGCAGCTTGGGTCTCGGGGGGAGCACAGATACGCAGTATTTT. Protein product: CASSLGLGGSTDTQYF.